The rows below give T cell receptor beta chains drawn from one sample of a study of robustness of blood B and T cell sequencing. TCRdb used MiXCR to reprocess the PCR reads, holding one entry per CDR3 protein. The sample includes under 2,000 distinct CDR3 sequences, around 45% seen only once; the top ten take 38%. Sequenced material: peripheral blood. The receptors originated from a human donor in good health. Both conserved end residues are part of each CDR3. The D gene is left open where the match is weak. Some rows mark clone size as missing; the rest say once, few, many or name a class of expanded clone.

TRBJ1-3	NA	NA	16	TRBV30	TGTGCCTGGTCCGACCGGGACACCTACTCTGGAAACACCATATATTTT	CAWSDRDTYSGNTIYF
TRBJ2-1	TRBD1	NA	14	TRBV18	TGTGCCAGCTCAAAGGGGACAGATTACAATGAGCAGTTCTTC	CASSKGTDYNEQFF
TRBJ2-7	TRBD1	few	15	TRBV29-1	TGCAGCGTTGAAGATCTAGACAGGGAATACCCCGAGCAGTACTTC	CSVEDLDREYPEQYF
TRBJ1-1	NA	NA	12	TRBV30	TGTGCCTGGAGTGTAGGGAACACTGAAGCTTTCTTT	CAWSVGNTEAFF
TRBJ2-3	TRBD1	few	14	TRBV29-1	TGCAGCGTCGTAGGGACAGGTTTGGCAGATACGCAGTATTTT	CSVVGTGLADTQYF
TRBJ2-7	NA	few	12	TRBV12-3/TRBV12-4	TGTGCCAGCAGTTTTGTTCTGTACGAGCAGTACTTC	CASSFVLYEQYF
TRBJ2-2	NA	NA	14	TRBV10-3	TGTGCCATCAATAGGGACCGAGACACCGGGGAGCTGTTTTTT	CAINRDRDTGELFF
TRBJ2-2	NA	NA	15	TRBV7-8	TGTGCCAGCAGCCCCCGTGATGACCCCACCGGGGAGCTGTTTTTT	CASSPRDDPTGELFF
TRBJ2-7	TRBD1	NA	14	TRBV7-2	TGTGCCAGCAGCCGAAGGGACAGCCCATATGAGCAGTACTTC	CASSRRDSPYEQYF
TRBJ1-3	NA	few	16	TRBV27	TGTGCCAGCAGTTTTTGGCAGACCAGCTCTGGAAACACCATATATTTT	CASSFWQTSSGNTIYF
TRBJ1-1	NA	NA	14	TRBV30	TGTGCCTGGAGTTCATCCCCGGCGGGATATGAAGCTTTCTTT	CAWSSSPAGYEAFF
TRBJ2-7	NA	few	13	TRBV3-1	TGTGCCAGCAGCCAAGTGATCTCGGTGAGCATGTACTTC	CASSQVISVSMYF
TRBJ1-2	NA	once	13	TRBV10-1	TGCGCCAGCAGTGACTCAGTTAACTATGGCTACACCTTC	CASSDSVNYGYTF
TRBJ2-1	TRBD2	few	13	TRBV6-1	TGTGCCAGCAGGGATAGCGGGGGAAATGAGCAGTTCTTC	CASRDSGGNEQFF
TRBJ1-3	NA	few	14	TRBV7-9	TGTGCCAGCAGCTTAGCAGGAGGAGGAAACACCATATATTTT	CASSLAGGGNTIYF
TRBJ2-1	TRBD2	NA	15	TRBV6-1	TGTGCCAGCAGTGAAGCTGGACTAGCGTTCTATGAGCAGTTCTTC	CASSEAGLAFYEQFF
TRBJ1-2	TRBD1	NA	15	TRBV19	TGTGCCAGTAGTATGACAGGGAGCCATGCCTATGGCTACACCTTC	CASSMTGSHAYGYTF
TRBJ2-2	NA	NA	14	TRBV27	TGTGCCAGCAGTTTATACAGGAGAACCGGGGAGCTGTTTTTT	CASSLYRRTGELFF
TRBJ2-1	NA	NA	13	TRBV6-5	TGTGCCAGCAGTTACGGGTCAGCCAATGAGCAGTTCTTC	CASSYGSANEQFF
TRBJ2-1	NA	few	16	TRBV7-3	TGTGCCAGCAGCCCCAATGGACGGGCAACCTACAATGAGCAGTTCTTC	CASSPNGRATYNEQFF
TRBJ1-1	NA	hyperexpanded	14	TRBV6-5	TGTGCCAGCAGTTACTCAACTGTGAACACTGAAGCTTTCTTT	CASSYSTVNTEAFF
TRBJ2-1	TRBD1	few	16	TRBV6-2/TRBV6-3	TGTGCCAGCAGTTACCCAGACAGGGGCCCATACAATGAGCAGTTCTTC	CASSYPDRGPYNEQFF
TRBJ1-1	NA	NA	13	TRBV10-3	TGTGCCATCAGTGATTCAGGGAACACTGAAGCTTTCTTT	CAISDSGNTEAFF
TRBJ1-2	NA	hyperexpanded	16	TRBV7-5	NA	CISVSEAWGRGYGYTF
TRBJ2-2	NA	once	16	TRBV7-9	TGTGCCAGCAGCCGACAGACAGGATCTAACACCGGGGAGCTGTTTTTT	CASSRQTGSNTGELFF
TRBJ1-4	TRBD1	once	15	TRBV5-1	TGCGCCAGCAGCTTGGGGACAGGGGGCTTTGAAAAACTGTTTTTT	CASSLGTGGFEKLFF
TRBJ1-6	TRBD1	NA	14	TRBV5-1	TGCGCCAGCAGCTCGGGACAGGGGACTGAACCCCTCCACTTT	CASSSGQGTEPLHF
TRBJ2-1	NA	NA	15	TRBV29-1	TGCAGCGTTGCTAGACAGCTAAGCTCCTACAATGAGCAGTTCTTC	CSVARQLSSYNEQFF
TRBJ1-1	NA	NA	11	TRBV30	TGTGCCTGGAAATTGAACACTGAAGCTTTCTTT	CAWKLNTEAFF
TRBJ2-3	TRBD2	few	15	TRBV29-1	TGCAGCGTTGGACTAGCGGGGGGAAGCACAGATACGCAGTATTTT	CSVGLAGGSTDTQYF
TRBJ1-1	TRBD1	NA	14	TRBV10-3	TGTGCCATCAGTGACGGACAGGGGAACACTGAAGCTTTCTTT	CAISDGQGNTEAFF
TRBJ2-7	NA	NA	17	TRBV5-1	TGCGCCAGCAGCTTACAATTACCGGGACACAACTCCTACGAGCAGTACTTC	CASSLQLPGHNSYEQYF
TRBJ2-1	TRBD2	NA	13	TRBV12-3/TRBV12-4	TGTGCCAGCAAACCGGGGGGTTACAATGAGCAGTTCTTC	CASKPGGYNEQFF
TRBJ2-7	NA	few	14	TRBV27	TGTGCCAGCAGTTTAGTTCAGGGAACCTACGAGCAGTACTTC	CASSLVQGTYEQYF
TRBJ1-1	NA	NA	10	TRBV10-1	TGCGCCAGCAGTGCGGAGGGAGCTTTCTTT	CASSAEGAFF
TRBJ1-2	NA	NA	13	TRBV14	TGTGCCAGCAGCGGTCAGGGGATCCATGGCTACACCTTC	CASSGQGIHGYTF
TRBJ1-3	NA	large	13	TRBV30	TGTGCCTGGAGTGCACAGATTGGAAACACCATATATTTT	CAWSAQIGNTIYF
TRBJ2-7	TRBD1	few	18	TRBV5-5	TGTGCCAGCAGCTTACAAAGGGGGATGGGACAGGGGGTCTACGAGCAGTACTTC	CASSLQRGMGQGVYEQYF
TRBJ2-7	TRBD1	NA	13	TRBV7-6	TGTGCCAGCAGGGGACAGGGGACCTACGAGCAGTACTTC	CASRGQGTYEQYF
TRBJ1-4	NA	NA	13	TRBV12-3/TRBV12-4	TGTGCCAGCAAGGGACCCTCGGGAGAAAAACTGTTTTTT	CASKGPSGEKLFF
TRBJ2-4	NA	NA	16	TRBV27	TGTGCCAGCAAAATGATCGGTACAGGGGCCAAAAACATTCAGTACTTC	CASKMIGTGAKNIQYF
TRBJ2-7	NA	NA	12	TRBV7-2	TGTGCCAGCAGCGGGATGGAGTACGAGCAGTACTTC	CASSGMEYEQYF
TRBJ2-7	TRBD1	NA	12	TRBV30	TGTGCCACCGGACAGGGTTCCTACGAGCAGTACTTC	CATGQGSYEQYF
TRBJ1-1	NA	NA	14	TRBV10-3	TGTGCCATCAGGTCGGGGTGGGGTAACGCTGAAGCTTTCTTT	CAIRSGWGNAEAFF
TRBJ2-3	NA	NA	15	TRBV6-5	TGTGCCAGCAGTTACGGGGGGGCCGGCACAGATACGCAGTATTTT	CASSYGGAGTDTQYF
TRBJ1-1	NA	few	15	TRBV7-6	TGTGCCAGCAGCCCCACGGGCCGCTTGAACACTGAAGCTTTCTTT	CASSPTGRLNTEAFF
TRBJ2-1	NA	few	10	TRBV6-1	TGTGCCAGCAGTGCGAGCTTTCAGTTCTTC	CASSASFQFF
TRBJ2-1	NA	NA	16	TRBV20-1	TGCAGTGCTAGAGATCGAGGGGCTAGCTCCTACAATGAGCAGTTCTTC	CSARDRGASSYNEQFF
TRBJ1-1	NA	NA	13	TRBV7-7	TGTGCCAGCAGCGAAGATCTGAACACTGAAGCTTTCTTT	CASSEDLNTEAFF
TRBJ1-1	NA	few	12	TRBV29-1	TGCAGCGCAGCTGAAGGAGGCACTGAAGCTTTCTTT	CSAAEGGTEAFF
TRBJ1-1	NA	NA	16	TRBV10-3	TGTGCCATCAGTAACTTCCTTAATCGGGCTAACACTGAAGCTTTCTTT	CAISNFLNRANTEAFF